This T cell receptor beta chain originates from a study of shared clonotypes between healthy human individuals. Across the study: Plates per donor: three CD4 naive, three CD4 memory, two CD8 naive, one CD8 memory.

Study-wide points: Naive CD4 clonotypes overlapped across several donors at about 5.2%.

It was into CD45RA+ naive and CD45RA-negative memory subsets that the CD4+ cells were split. Comments on this clone: Its antigen is undetermined.

Germline V CDR1 and CDR2: MNHNS, SASEGT. V was trimmed by 3 bases and J by 3 bases, leaving 7 bases between them. The CDR3 is made up of 13 amino acids. Measured with immunoSEQ multiplex PCR; TCRdb has only the in-frame clones, and not every one. The sample includes over a million clones, roughly 74% of them seen just once. The chain links TRBV6-1 to TRBJ2-3; D uncertain. The clonotype comes from a man between 18 and 35 years old in good health. Some clones in this sample may be carry-over from other donors' samples. The sample taken for sequencing was memory CD4+ T cells from PBMCs. Regarding subset: CD45RA-negative fraction. CDR3 bases: TGTGCCAGCAGTGAGTCTCCTACAGATACGCAGTATTTT. Translation: CASSESPTDTQYF.